The sequence of this T cell receptor beta chain was determined in a study of blood T cells in healthy people across ages. Study-wide points: TCR beta diversity tracked closely with naive T cell percentage.

With a J-beta primer mix and a sample-barcoded 5' primer, a second PCR ran 7 to 11 cycles. TCRdb reanalysed the 5' RACE reads using MiXCR and keeps one entry per CDR3 protein. The table shows approximately 790,000 distinct CDR3 sequences, with 60% to 80% occurring only once. This clonotype was seen a handful of times. Its antigen is not known. The germline gives CDR1 LGHNA, CDR2 YSLEER. The ends were cut back, 2 bases at V and 4 bases at J, with 8 bases in the middle. The CDR3 is 13 amino acids. Sequenced input: blood. This chain uses TRBV4-3 with TRBJ1-2; D perhaps matches TRBD1 (6 bases). This clonotype was sampled from a man aged 25-40 years in good health. The CDR3 sequence is CASSQPQGYGYTF. DNA of the CDR3: TGCGCCAGCAGCCAACCACAGGGCTATGGCTACACCTTC.